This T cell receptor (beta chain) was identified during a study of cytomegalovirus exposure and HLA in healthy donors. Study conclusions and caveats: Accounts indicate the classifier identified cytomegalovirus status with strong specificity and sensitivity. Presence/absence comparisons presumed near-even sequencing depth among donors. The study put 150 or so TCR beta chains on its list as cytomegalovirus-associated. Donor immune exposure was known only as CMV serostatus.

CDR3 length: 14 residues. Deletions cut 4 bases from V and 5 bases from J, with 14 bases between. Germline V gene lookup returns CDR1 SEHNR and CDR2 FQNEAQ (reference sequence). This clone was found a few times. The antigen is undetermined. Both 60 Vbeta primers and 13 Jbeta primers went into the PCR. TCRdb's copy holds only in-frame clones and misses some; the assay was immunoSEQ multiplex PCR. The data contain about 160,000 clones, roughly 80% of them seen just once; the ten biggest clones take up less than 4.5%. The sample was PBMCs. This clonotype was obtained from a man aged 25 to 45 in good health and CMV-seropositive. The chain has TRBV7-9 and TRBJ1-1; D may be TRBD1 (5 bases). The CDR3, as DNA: TGTGCCAGCAGCTCTAGTCAGGGTAGGACTGAAGCTTTCTTT. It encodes CASSSSQGRTEAFF.